The 10 T cell receptor beta chains presented below share a single source sample, sequenced in a study of blood T cells in healthy people across ages (dated by TCRdb to between 2014 and 2017). Libraries came from 5' RACE. Instrument on record: Illumina HiSeq 2500. The second PCR ran for about 7 to 11 cycles and used a J-beta primer mix along with a sample-barcoded 5' primer. TCRdb took the public reads, trimmed them with fastp at Q25, ran MiXCR for clone calling and kept in-frame beta chains. Rows are unified per CDR3 protein, each entry keeping the most common DNA and genes. The sample table records 910,000 or so distinct CDR3 sequences; roughly 51% of these occur just once. Over 20% of the sample rests with the top ten. The sequenced sample consisted of blood. All receptors derive from a woman aged 60 to 75 in good health.

This clonotype was seen a handful of times. CDR3 protein: CASSFDRHTEAFF. The DNA of the CDR3 is TGTGCCAGCAGCTTCGACAGACACACTGAAGCTTTCTTT. The J gene is TRBJ1-1, the V gene TRBV9; TRBD1 might be the D (5 bases). The CDR3 totals 13 residues. Trimming stripped 4 bases from V and 3 bases from J, with 10 bases between. Germline V gene data show CDR1 as SGDLS and CDR2 as YYNGEE.

This clonotype showed up many times. The chain recombines TRBV3-1 with TRBJ2-7; perhaps TRBD2 as D (6 bases). CDR1 is LGHDT, CDR2 YNNKEL, per germline (reference sequence). This CDR3 comprises 15 residues. V was trimmed by 0 bases and J by 0 bases, leaving 9 bases between them. The CDR3 DNA sequence: TGTGCCAGCAGCCAAGACCGGGGGAGCTCCTACGAGCAGTACTTC. Its translation: CASSQDRGSSYEQYF.

This clonotype turned up a few times. The J gene is TRBJ2-1, the V gene TRBV7-2; D perhaps matches TRBD2 (5 bases). This CDR3 region has 16 residues. CDR1 and CDR2 (germline): SGHTA, FQGNSA. Trimming took 5 bases from V and 1 from J, leaving 15 bases between them. CDR3 in amino acids: CASSRGLGSSYNEQFF. DNA of the CDR3: TGTGCCAGCAGCCGTGGGTTGGGGAGTTCCTACAATGAGCAGTTCTTC.

This clonotype occurred many times. J is TRBJ2-5 and V is TRBV4-1; perhaps D is TRBD1 or TRBD2 (5 bases each). The CDR3 totals 14 residues. Trimming cost V 2 bases and J 5 bases, with 12 bases left between them. CDR1 is MGHRA and CDR2 is YSYEKL in the germline V gene. CDR3 coding DNA: TGCGCCAGCAGCCAAATGGGGCGAGGGGAGACCCAGTACTTC. It encodes CASSQMGRGETQYF.

The V and J genes are TRBV4-3 and TRBJ2-3, with D unresolved. The CDR3 spans 15 residues. The germline V gene encodes CDR1 LGHNA and CDR2 YSLEER. Deletions cut 4 bases from V and 1 base from J, with 12 bases between. The CDR3 protein is CASSRYGQGTDTQYF. CDR3 bases: TGCGCCAGCAGCCGGTACGGGCAGGGCACAGATACGCAGTATTTT.

This clonotype was observed a few times. V gene TRBV28 combines with J gene TRBJ2-7, with D tentatively TRBD2 (6 bases). This CDR3 spans 14 amino acids. Trimming took off 3 bases at V and 3 bases at J, with 12 bases between the two ends. Germline V gene sequence: CDR1 MDHEN, CDR2 SYDVKM. CDR3 amino acids: CASSLGGNHYEQYF. For the CDR3, the DNA is TGTGCCAGCAGTTTGGGGGGTAACCACTACGAGCAGTACTTC.

This clonotype turned up a few times. The V and J genes are TRBV4-1 and TRBJ2-7, with a weak D call TRBD1 (5 bases). Trimming cost V 2 bases and J 5 bases, with 13 bases left between them. The CDR3 loop spans 14 amino acids. CDR1 is MGHRA and CDR2 is YSYEKL in the germline V gene. The CDR3 protein is CASSQIARENEQYF. Here the CDR3 DNA reads TGCGCCAGCAGCCAAATCGCCAGGGAAAACGAGCAGTACTTC.

The chain joins TRBV18 to TRBJ2-3, with 10 bases that match TRBD2. J lost 2 bases, V lost 3 bases, and 5 bases had no gene match. The CDR3 extends over 16 amino acids. In germline, CDR1 is KGHSH, CDR2 LQKENI. The CDR3 DNA is TGTGCCAGCTCACCCGGAGCGGGAGGGCCCACAGATACGCAGTATTTT. The encoded protein is CASSPGAGGPTDTQYF.

V usage is TRBV28 and J usage is TRBJ1-5; no definite D call. Germline CDR1 MDHEN, CDR2 SYDVKM. The CDR3 is made up of 14 amino acids. Trimming removed 5 bases from V and 5 bases from J, with 13 bases in between. DNA for the CDR3: TGTGCCAGCAGTCCCCCTGACCGATATCAGCCCCAGCATTTT. This translates into CASSPPDRYQPQHF.

This rearrangement joins TRBV4-3 to TRBJ1-5; 7 nucleotides match TRBD1. The CDR3 runs 15 residues. Germline-derived CDR1 and CDR2 are LGHNA and YSLEER. J lost 7 bases, V lost 4 bases, and 10 bases had no gene match. CDR3 protein: CASSRGQVPLQPQHF. The CDR3, as DNA: TGCGCCAGCAGCCGCGGACAGGTCCCCCTCCAGCCCCAGCATTTT.